This T cell receptor (beta chain) appears in the sequencing data of a study of blood T cell repertoires in COVID-19. Sequenced by immunoSEQ multiplex PCR; TCRdb stores in-frame clones only, minus some. This table has around 180,000 clones, approximately 74% appearing once. This clone was detected once. CDR1 is SGHTA, CDR2 FQGTGA, per germline. This CDR3 has 16 residues. Trimming removed 5 bases from V and 2 bases from J; junction bases left unmatched: 8. The TCR comes from a woman of 80 years or more with acute or convalescent COVID-19. The rearrangement uses TRBV7-3 and TRBJ2-3; TRBD2 agrees at 9 bases. The sample comprised peripheral blood. CDR3 amino acids: CASSVVGTSSTDTQYF. CDR3 in DNA: TGTGCCAGCAGCGTAGTGGGGACTAGCTCCACAGATACGCAGTATTTT. Together with reference TRBV7-3 and TRBJ2-3, the CDR3 gives the full variable domain: GAGVSQTPSNKVTEKGKYVELRCDPISGHTALYWYRQSLGQGPEFLIYFQGTGAADDSGLPNDRFFAVRPEGSVSTLKIQRTERGDSAVYLCASSVVGTSSTDTQYFGPGTRLTVL.